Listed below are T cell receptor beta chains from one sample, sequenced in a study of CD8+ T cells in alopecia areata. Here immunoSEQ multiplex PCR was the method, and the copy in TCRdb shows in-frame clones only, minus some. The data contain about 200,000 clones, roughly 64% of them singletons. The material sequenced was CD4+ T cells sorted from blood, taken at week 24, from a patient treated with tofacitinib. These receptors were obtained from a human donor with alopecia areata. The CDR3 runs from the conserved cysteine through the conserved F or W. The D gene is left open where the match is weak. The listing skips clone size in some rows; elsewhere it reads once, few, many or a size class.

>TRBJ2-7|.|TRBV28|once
TGTGCCAGCAGTTTTGTTTCTAGGTACGAGCAGTACTTC
CASSFVSRYEQYF
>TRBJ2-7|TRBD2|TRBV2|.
TGTGCCAGCAGTGTGGTTGGACTAGCGGAACCCTACGAGCAGTACTTC
CASSVVGLAEPYEQYF
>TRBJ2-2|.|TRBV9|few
TGTGCCAGCAGCGTTGGTACCGGGGAGCTGTTTTTT
CASSVGTGELFF
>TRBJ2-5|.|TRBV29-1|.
TGCAGCGTTGATATCGGGGCTGGAAAGACCCAGTACTTC
CSVDIGAGKTQYF
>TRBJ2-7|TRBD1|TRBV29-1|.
TGCAGCGGCGGACAGGGGTCCTACGAGCAGTACTTC
CSGGQGSYEQYF
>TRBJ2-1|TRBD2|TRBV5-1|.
TGCGCCAGCAGCTTGGGCGGGAGGCCAATAGATGAGCAGTTCTTC
CASSLGGRPIDEQFF
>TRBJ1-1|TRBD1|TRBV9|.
TGTGCCAGCAGCGGACAGGGACTGAACACTGAAGCTTTCTTT
CASSGQGLNTEAFF
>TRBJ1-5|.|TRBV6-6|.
TGTGCCAGCAGCCTGGGGGGAAGTCAGCCCCAGCATTTT
CASSLGGSQPQHF
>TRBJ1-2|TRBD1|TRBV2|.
TGTGCCAGCAGTGAATGGCGACAGGGGGCCGATGGCTACACCTTC
CASSEWRQGADGYTF
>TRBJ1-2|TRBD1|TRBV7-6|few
TGTGCCAGCAGCTTTAGTCCCGGGACAGGGTATAGTGGCTACACCTTC
CASSFSPGTGYSGYTF
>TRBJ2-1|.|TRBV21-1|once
TGTGCCAGCAGCAAAGACGGTAGCGGGGGAAACAATGAGCAGTTCTTC
CASSKDGSGGNNEQFF
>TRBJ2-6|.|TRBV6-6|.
TGTGCCAGCAGCCCCGCAAGCGGGGGGGCCAACGTCCTGACTTTC
CASSPASGGANVLTF
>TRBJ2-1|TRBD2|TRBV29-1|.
TGCAGCTCCTCCGGCCCTAGCGGATACAATGAGCAGTTCTTC
CSSSGPSGYNEQFF
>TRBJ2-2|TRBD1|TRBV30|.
TGTGCCTGGGGGAACAGGGGGCAAGGCGGGGAGCTGTTTTTT
CAWGNRGQGGELFF
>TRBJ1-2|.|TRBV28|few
TGTGCCAGCAGCCTCAGGGTAACTAACTATGGCTACACCTTC
CASSLRVTNYGYTF
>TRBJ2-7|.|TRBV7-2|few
TGTGCCAGCAGCGAAGGGGGGGGCTACGAGCAGTACTTC
CASSEGGGYEQYF
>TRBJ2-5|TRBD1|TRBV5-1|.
TGCGCCAGCAGCTCCACCGGACAGGTGGGGACCCAGTACTTC
CASSSTGQVGTQYF
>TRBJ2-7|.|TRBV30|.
TGTGCCTGGAGTGTGAAAGGGTACGAGCAGTACTTC
CAWSVKGYEQYF
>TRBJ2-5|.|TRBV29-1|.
TGCAGCTCAAACGAGCTGGAGGCCCAGTACTTC
CSSNELEAQYF
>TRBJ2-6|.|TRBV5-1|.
TGCGCCAGCAGCCGCGTCTTTTCTGGGGCCAACGTCCTGACTTTC
CASSRVFSGANVLTF
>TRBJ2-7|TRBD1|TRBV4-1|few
TGCGCCAGCAGCCTCGCCGGGACAGGAGACTACGAGCAGTACTTC
CASSLAGTGDYEQYF
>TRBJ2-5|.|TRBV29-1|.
TGCAGCGTTCCCGCTAGCCAGTACCAAGAGACCCAGTACTTC
CSVPASQYQETQYF
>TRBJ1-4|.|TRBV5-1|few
TGCGCCAGCAGCCCCCGGGACGGCGCTGAAAAACTGTTTTTT
CASSPRDGAEKLFF
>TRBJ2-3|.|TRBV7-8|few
TGTGCCAGCAGCCGCTTACAGGTCACAGATACGCAGTATTTT
CASSRLQVTDTQYF
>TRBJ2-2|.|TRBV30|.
TGTGCCTGGAGTAGTAGGACGCGAGCGAACACCGGGGAGCTGTTTTTT
CAWSSRTRANTGELFF
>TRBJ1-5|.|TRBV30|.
TGTGCCTGGAGTTTGGGTCACGGCAATCAGCCCCAGCATTTT
CAWSLGHGNQPQHF
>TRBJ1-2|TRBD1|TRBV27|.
TGTGCCAGCAGTTTAGACAGGGGCTATGGCTACACCTTC
CASSLDRGYGYTF
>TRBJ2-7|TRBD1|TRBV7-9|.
TGTGCCAGCAGTTCCGGGACAGTCGAGCAGTACTTC
CASSSGTVEQYF
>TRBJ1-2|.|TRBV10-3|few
TGTGCCATCACCGGTGCAGGGTCCTATGGCTACACCTTC
CAITGAGSYGYTF
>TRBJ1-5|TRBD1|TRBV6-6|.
TGTGCCAGCAGTGACAGGGTGAGCAATCAGCCCCAGCATTTT
CASSDRVSNQPQHF
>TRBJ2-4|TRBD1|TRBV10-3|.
TGTGCCATCAGTGAGTCGGGGACAGAAAACATTCAGTACTTC
CAISESGTENIQYF
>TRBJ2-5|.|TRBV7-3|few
TGTGCCAGCAGCTTAAGTTCCCTTCAAGAGACCCAGTACTTC
CASSLSSLQETQYF
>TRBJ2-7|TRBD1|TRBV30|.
TGTGCCTGGAGCTACAGGGGCACCTACGAGCAGTACTTC
CAWSYRGTYEQYF
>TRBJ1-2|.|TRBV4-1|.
TGCGCCAGCAGCCAAGACCTGGGCTACACCTTC
CASSQDLGYTF
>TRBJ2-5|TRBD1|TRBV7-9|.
TGTGCCAGCAGCTTAGAACGGACCGGGACAGGAGAGACCCAGTACTTC
CASSLERTGTGETQYF
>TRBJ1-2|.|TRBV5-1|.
TGCGCCAGCAGCTCGGGTGGTTCGCGGCGCTACACCTTC
CASSSGGSRRYTF
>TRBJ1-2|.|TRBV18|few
TGTGCCAGCTCACCACCGACAGGCAGCTTGAGCTACACCTTC
CASSPPTGSLSYTF
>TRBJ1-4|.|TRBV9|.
TGTGCCAGCAGCGTAGGACGTAATGAAAAACTGTTTTTT
CASSVGRNEKLFF
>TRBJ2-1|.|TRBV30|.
TGTGCCTGGAGTGAGGGGGGGGCGGACGGGCAGTTCTTC
CAWSEGGADGQFF
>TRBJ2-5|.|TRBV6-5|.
TGTGCCAGCAGTCCCCGGAGGAACCAAGAGACCCAGTACTTC
CASSPRRNQETQYF
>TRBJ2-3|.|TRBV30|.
TGTGCCTGGAGTGTAGTAAGCACAGATACGCAGTATTTT
CAWSVVSTDTQYF
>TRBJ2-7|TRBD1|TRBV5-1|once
TGCGCCAGCAGCTTAGGACAGGGGCCCCTCTACGAGCAGTACTTC
CASSLGQGPLYEQYF
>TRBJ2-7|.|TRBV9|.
TGTGCCAGCAGCCCAGAAATAGCGGCGACCTACGAGCAGTACTTC
CASSPEIAATYEQYF
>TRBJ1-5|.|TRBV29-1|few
TGCAGCGTTGGATTGAGTGGTCTGGGGCCCCAGCATTTT
CSVGLSGLGPQHF
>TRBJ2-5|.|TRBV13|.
TGTGCCAGCTCGGACAGTGCGGAGACCCAGTACTTC
CASSDSAETQYF
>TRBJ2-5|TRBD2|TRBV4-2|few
TGTGCCAGCAGCCAAGGGACTAGCGGCCAAGAGACCCAGTACTTC
CASSQGTSGQETQYF